The 20 T cell receptor beta chains below all came from one sample that was sequenced in a study of technical replicates of blood from a few donors. Some clones are missing from TCRdb's copy, which holds only in-frame ones; the method was immunoSEQ multiplex PCR. The sample includes 11,000 to 15,000 clones, 80% to 85% seen only once; the top ten take approximately 10%. Sequencing input: PBMCs. These receptors were collected from a human donor in good health.

The V gene is TRBV30, the J gene TRBJ2-1; TRBD2 matches at 10 bases. There are 16 residues in the CDR3. The trim removed 0 bases at V and 6 bases at J, leaving 8 bases unmatched. The germline V gene has CDR1 GTSNPN and CDR2 SVGIG (reference sequence). The CDR3 spells CAWSVKSSGSTNEQFF. The CDR3 DNA is TGTGCCTGGAGTGTAAAGTCTAGCGGGAGCACCAATGAGCAGTTCTTC.

The gene calls are TRBV2 and TRBJ2-5, with 11 bases aligning to TRBD1. V lost 8 bases to trimming and J lost 4 bases; unmatched junction nucleotides: 9. CDR1 and CDR2 from the germline V gene are SNHLY and FYNNEI. CDR3 length: 15 residues. The CDR3 reads CASYIGQGARETQYF. Written as DNA, the CDR3 is TGTGCCAGCTATATCGGACAGGGGGCTCGAGAGACCCAGTACTTC.

The chain is built from TRBV11-2 and TRBJ2-1, with 10 bases fitting TRBD2. The CDR3 consists of 15 residues. With 5 bases clipped from V and 3 bases from J, the junction kept 4 bases outside the gene matches. Germline-derived CDR1 and CDR2 are SGHAT and FQNNGV. The CDR3 nucleotides are TGTGCCAGCAGCAACTTAGCGGGAGGCTACAATGAGCAGTTCTTC. Translation gives CASSNLAGGYNEQFF.

This clone is a singleton in its sample. The chain recombines TRBV27 with TRBJ2-5; D uncertain. Trimming removed 7 bases from V and 2 bases from J, with 11 bases in between. Germline CDR1 MNHEY, CDR2 SMNVEV (reference sequence). The CDR3 is made up of 13 amino acids. As DNA, the CDR3 is TGTGCCAGCAAGAGGCCCAATCAAGAGACCCAGTACTTC. Encoded protein: CASKRPNQETQYF.

The J gene is TRBJ2-5, the V gene TRBV7-7; D unclear. The germline V gene encodes CDR1 SSHAT and CDR2 FNYEAQ (reference sequence). V was trimmed by 0 bases and J by 4 bases, leaving 6 bases between them. The CDR3 has 13 residues. The CDR3 loop reads CASSLAGPETQYF. In DNA, the CDR3 is TGTGCCAGCAGCTTAGCGGGCCCAGAGACCCAGTACTTC.

This clone was counted a few times. V and J are TRBV19 and TRBJ2-5; tentatively, D is TRBD2 (6 bases). This CDR3 is built from 13 residues. Germline V lookup: CDR1 LNHDA, CDR2 SQIVND (reference sequence). V shed 7 bases and J shed 4 bases, with 13 bases lying between them. The chain's CDR3 is CASTPGGGETQYF. The CDR3 DNA reads as TGTGCCAGTACCCCCGGGGGTGGAGAGACCCAGTACTTC.

The genes are TRBV5-1 and TRBJ2-3; TRBD2 agrees at 13 bases. J lost 4 bases, V lost 5 bases, and 7 bases had no gene match. This CDR3 is 16 amino acids long. Germline CDR1 reads SGHRS; CDR2 reads YFSETQ. CDR3 DNA: TGCGCCAGCAGTCAGGGACTAGCGGGAATGTCAGATACGCAGTATTTT. Translation: CASSQGLAGMSDTQYF.

The chain links TRBV6-1 to TRBJ2-2, with 10 bases aligning to TRBD2. With 2 bases clipped from V and 3 bases from J, the junction kept 0 bases outside the gene matches. Germline assignment: CDR1 MNHNS and CDR2 SASEGT. There are 15 residues in the CDR3. CDR3 nucleotide sequence: TGTGCCAGCAGTGAACTAGCGGGAGACACCGGGGAGCTGTTTTTT. It yields the protein CASSELAGDTGELFF.

The rearrangement links TRBV6-1 to TRBJ2-5, with a tentative D call TRBD1 (7 bases). The CDR3 consists of 13 residues. Germline V CDR1 and CDR2: MNHNS, SASEGT. The V end lost 6 bases, the J end lost 4 bases, and 12 bases lay between the germline ends. In DNA, the CDR3 is TGTGCCAGCAGCCAGGGGGGTGGAGAGACCCAGTACTTC. Residues: CASSQGGGETQYF.

The chain uses TRBV2 and TRBJ2-2, with no clear D. The CDR3 length is 13 residues. Looked up from germline, CDR1 is SNHLY and CDR2 is FYNNEI. Trimming took off 4 bases at V and 6 bases at J, with 9 bases between the two ends. CDR3 loop: CASSASVAGELFF. CDR3 coding DNA: TGTGCCAGCAGTGCTTCTGTAGCCGGGGAGCTGTTTTTT.

This chain joins TRBV19 and TRBJ2-7; D call uncertain. Per the germline V gene, CDR1 is LNHDA and CDR2 is SQIVND (reference sequence). This CDR3 is built from 13 residues. Trimming cost V 0 bases and J 4 bases, with 7 bases left between them. The CDR3 sequence is CASSIDRRYEQYF. The CDR3 nucleotides read TGTGCCAGTAGTATAGATCGTCGTTACGAGCAGTACTTC. Full variable domain (outside the CDR3, taken from reference TRBV19 and TRBJ2-7): DGGITQSPKYLFRKEGQNVTLSCEQNLNHDAMYWYRQDPGQGLRLIYYSQIVNDFQKGDIAEGYSVSREKKESFPLTVTSAQKNPTAFYLCASSIDRRYEQYFGPGTRLTVT.

V is TRBV2 and J is TRBJ1-5, with 7 bases identical to TRBD1. V gave up 3 bases and J gave up 2 bases; unmatched junction bases: 4. The CDR3 contains 15 residues. Looked up from germline, CDR1 is SNHLY and CDR2 is FYNNEI. The CDR3 DNA reads as TGTGCCAGCAGTGAGGACACAGGGGGCAATCAGCCCCAGCATTTT. Amino acids: CASSEDTGGNQPQHF.

This sequence joins TRBV7-9 and TRBJ1-2; TRBD1 might be the D (6 bases). Between the trimmed V and J ends, which lost 5 bases and 7 bases, there was a span of 17 bases. From germline, CDR1 is SEHNR and CDR2 FQNEAQ (reference sequence). The CDR3 loop spans 14 amino acids. In DNA, the CDR3 is TGTGCCAGCAGCGCGGACAGAACCTTGAGTGGCTACACCTTC. Its protein is CASSADRTLSGYTF.

This clone was seen only a few times. This sequence joins TRBV2 and TRBJ1-5, with D maybe TRBD1 (5 bases). The CDR3 runs to 15 residues. V gave up 6 bases and J gave up 2 bases, with 14 bases separating them. The germline CDR1 and CDR2 sequences are SNHLY and FYNNEI. As DNA, the CDR3 is TGTGCCAGCAGGGAGGGGCCCACAGGCAATCAGCCCCAGCATTTT. It is translated as CASREGPTGNQPQHF.

This clone was counted a few times. The rearrangement joins TRBV19 to TRBJ1-5, with D possibly TRBD1 on 5 matching bases. Germline V gives CDR1 LNHDA, CDR2 SQIVND (reference sequence). The V end lost 6 bases, the J end lost 4 bases, and 10 bases lay between the germline ends. This CDR3 region has 13 residues. DNA for the CDR3: TGTGCCAGTAGCCTACAGGAGAATCAGCCCCAGCATTTT. Its translation is CASSLQENQPQHF.

For the CDR3, the DNA is TGTGCCAGCAGTTACAGGGGGCGCACCGGGGAGCTGTTTTTT. This sequence encodes CASSYRGRTGELFF. The V gene is TRBV2, the J gene TRBJ2-2; 9 bases align to TRBD1. Germline V gene sequence: CDR1 SNHLY, CDR2 FYNNEI. The CDR3 covers 14 residues. V shed 5 bases and J 4 bases; nucleotides not matched to a gene: 2.

This chain links TRBV19 with TRBJ2-5; 7 bases map to TRBD2. Trimming at V came to 5 bases and at J to 5 bases, leaving 5 bases not matched to a gene. From germline, CDR1 is LNHDA and CDR2 SQIVND (reference sequence). The CDR3 runs 13 residues. The CDR3 DNA sequence: TGTGCCAGTAGTTGGGGGGGGTCGGAGACCCAGTACTTC. It yields the protein CASSWGGSETQYF.

This clone appeared once. The chain recombines TRBV29-1 with TRBJ2-6; 11 bases align to TRBD1. CDR1 and CDR2 from the germline V gene are SQVTM and ANQGSEA. The V gene end was trimmed by 2 bases and the J gene end by 3 bases; junction bases not matched to a gene: 9. CDR3 length equals 18 residues. The CDR3 loop is CSVENTWTGGFGANVLTF. The CDR3 DNA sequence: TGCAGCGTTGAAAATACATGGACAGGGGGCTTTGGGGCCAACGTCCTGACTTTC. The entire variable domain, with the rest obtained from reference TRBV29-1 and TRBJ2-6, is as follows: SAVISQKPSRDICQRGTSLTIQCQVDSQVTMMFWYRQQPGQSLTLIATANQGSEATYESGFVIDKFPISRPNLTFSTLTVSNMSPEDSSIYLCSVENTWTGGFGANVLTFGAGSRLTVL.

V and J are TRBV6-1 and TRBJ1-1; D remains ambiguous. The CDR3 covers 14 residues. Between the trimmed V and J ends, which lost 10 bases and 1 base, there was a span of 16 bases. Germline V gene sequence: CDR1 MNHNS, CDR2 SASEGT. CDR3 region: CATSLAGKNTEAFF. The CDR3 DNA is TGTGCCACCAGCCTCGCGGGCAAGAACACTGAAGCTTTCTTT.

The genes are TRBV5-6 and TRBJ2-7; 13 bases are a match to TRBD2. V gave up 4 bases and J gave up 4 bases; unmatched junction bases: 5. CDR1 is SGHDT, CDR2 YYEEEE, per germline. There are 15 residues in the CDR3. The CDR3 DNA reads TGTGCCAGCAGCGCCGCGACTAGCGGGGGGTACGAGCAGTACTTC. It translates to CASSAATSGGYEQYF.